The clone carrying this TCR beta chain showed up many times. Its specificity is not known. Every participating donor contributed 8 to 10 milliliters of peripheral blood through a draw. This specimen belongs to a study of blood T cells in healthy people across ages. The CDR3 runs to 15 residues. Germline V CDR1 and CDR2: SGHRS, YFSETQ. V lost 0 bases to trimming and J lost 2 bases, with 9 bases between them. Study-wide results and limits: Greater diversity and more naive CD4+ cells were seen in long-lived donors than in aged donors.

The use of a sample-barcoded 5' primer and a J-beta primer mix characterized a second PCR of about 7 to 12 cycles. Each CDR3 protein is one row after TCRdb ran MiXCR on the 5' RACE reads. The profile shows 1.4 million or so distinct CDR3 sequences, approximately 43% of them singletons. The sequenced material came from blood. The clonotype comes from a woman between 18 and 29 years old in good health. The J gene is TRBJ2-1, the V gene TRBV5-1; possibly TRBD2 for D (6 bases). CDR3 coding DNA: TGCGCCAGCAGCTTGGGACTAGGGGCCTACAATGAGCAGTTCTTC. As protein: CASSLGLGAYNEQFF.